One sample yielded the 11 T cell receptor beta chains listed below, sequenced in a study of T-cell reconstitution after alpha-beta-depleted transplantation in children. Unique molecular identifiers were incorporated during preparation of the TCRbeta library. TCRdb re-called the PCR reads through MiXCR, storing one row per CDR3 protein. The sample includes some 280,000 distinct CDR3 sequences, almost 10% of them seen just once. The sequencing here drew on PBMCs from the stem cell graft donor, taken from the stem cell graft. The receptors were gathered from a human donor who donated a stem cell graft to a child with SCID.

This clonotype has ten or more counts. CDR3 nucleotide sequence: TGTGCCAGCAGTCCCGGGACACGGGTCCTTGAAGCTTTCTTT. It translates to CASSPGTRVLEAFF. The V and J genes are TRBV6-5 and TRBJ1-1, with D maybe TRBD1 (6 bases). CDR3 length equals 14 residues. Germline assignment: CDR1 MNHEY and CDR2 SVGAGI. V was shortened by 5 bases and J by 7 bases, with 17 bases between the two germline ends.

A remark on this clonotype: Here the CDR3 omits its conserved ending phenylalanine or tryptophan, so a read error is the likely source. The CDR3: CATSTRLSTQYL. In DNA, the CDR3 is TGTGCCACCAGTACGCGGTTGTCTACGCAGTATCTT. The J gene is TRBJ2-3, the V gene TRBV6-5; no firm D call. The CDR3 consists of 12 residues. The germline V gene encodes CDR1 MNHEY and CDR2 SVGAGI.

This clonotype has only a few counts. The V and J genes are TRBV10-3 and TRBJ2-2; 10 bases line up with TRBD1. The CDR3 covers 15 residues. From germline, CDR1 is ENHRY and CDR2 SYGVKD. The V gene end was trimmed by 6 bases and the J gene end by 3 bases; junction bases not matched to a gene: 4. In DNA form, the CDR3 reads TGTGCCATCAGACGACAGGGGGCCGACACCGGGGAGCTGTTTTTT. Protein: CAIRRQGADTGELFF.

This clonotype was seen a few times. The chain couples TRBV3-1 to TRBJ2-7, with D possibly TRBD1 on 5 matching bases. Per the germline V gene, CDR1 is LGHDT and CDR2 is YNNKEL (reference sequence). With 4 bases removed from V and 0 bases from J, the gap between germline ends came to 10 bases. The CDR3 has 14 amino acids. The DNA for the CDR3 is TGTGCCAGCAGCCCGGACACCTTCTCCTACGAGCAGTACTTC. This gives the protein CASSPDTFSYEQYF.

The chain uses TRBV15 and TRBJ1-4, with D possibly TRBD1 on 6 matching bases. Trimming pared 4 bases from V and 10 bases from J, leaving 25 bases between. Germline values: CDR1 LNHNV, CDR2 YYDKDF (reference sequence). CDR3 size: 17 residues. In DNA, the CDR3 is TGTGCCACCAGCACCTCACCCTTACAGGGCCCTAAGTTAAAACTGTTTTTT. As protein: CATSTSPLQGPKLKLFF. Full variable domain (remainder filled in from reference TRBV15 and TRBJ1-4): DAMVIQNPRYQVTQFGKPVTLSCSQTLNHNVMYWYQQKSSQAPKLLFHYYDKDFNNEADTPDNFQSRRPNTSFCFLDIRSPGLGDTAMYLCATSTSPLQGPKLKLFFGSGTQLSVL.

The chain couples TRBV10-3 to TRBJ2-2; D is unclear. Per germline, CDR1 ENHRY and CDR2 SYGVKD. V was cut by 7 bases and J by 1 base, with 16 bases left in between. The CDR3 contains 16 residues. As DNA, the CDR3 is TGTGCCATCACGAGTGGGGTTCGCGGGAACACCGGGGAGCTGTTTTTT. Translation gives CAITSGVRGNTGELFF.

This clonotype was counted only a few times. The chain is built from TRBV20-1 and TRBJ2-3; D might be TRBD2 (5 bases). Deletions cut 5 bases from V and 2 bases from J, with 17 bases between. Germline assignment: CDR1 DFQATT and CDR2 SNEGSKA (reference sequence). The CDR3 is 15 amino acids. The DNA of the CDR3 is TGCAGTGCTGCCCCACTAGGGTTTGACACAGATACGCAGTATTTT. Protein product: CSAAPLGFDTDTQYF.

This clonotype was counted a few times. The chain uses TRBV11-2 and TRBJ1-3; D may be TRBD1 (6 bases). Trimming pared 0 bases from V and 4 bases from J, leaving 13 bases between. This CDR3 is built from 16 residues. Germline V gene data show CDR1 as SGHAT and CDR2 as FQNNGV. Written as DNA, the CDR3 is TGTGCCAGCAGCTTAGATCAGGGGCGCGCGGGAAACACCATATATTTT. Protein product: CASSLDQGRAGNTIYF.

The CDR3 DNA is TGTGCCACCAGCAGAGAAGGGACAGGGATTGCCGGGGAGCTGTTTTTT. As protein: CATSREGTGIAGELFF. This chain links TRBV15 with TRBJ2-2; TRBD1 matches 9 bases. Germline CDR1 and CDR2: LNHNV and YYDKDF (reference sequence). V was clipped by 0 bases and J by 6 bases; unmatched bases: 5. This CDR3 has 16 amino acids.

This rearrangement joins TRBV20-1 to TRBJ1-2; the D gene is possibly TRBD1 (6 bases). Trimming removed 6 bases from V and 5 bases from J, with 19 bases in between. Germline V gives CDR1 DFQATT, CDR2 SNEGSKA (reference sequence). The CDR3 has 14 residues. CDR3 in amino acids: CSAKKNRELYGYTF. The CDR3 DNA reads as TGCAGTGCAAAGAAGAACAGGGAGTTATATGGCTACACCTTC.

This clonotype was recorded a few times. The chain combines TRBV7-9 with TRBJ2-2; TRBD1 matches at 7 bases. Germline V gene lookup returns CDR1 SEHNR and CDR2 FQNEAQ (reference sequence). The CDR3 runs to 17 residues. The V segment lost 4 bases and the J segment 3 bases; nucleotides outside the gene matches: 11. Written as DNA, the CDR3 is TGTGCCAGCAGCTCCCCCAGACAGGGAACGTACACCGGGGAGCTGTTTTTT. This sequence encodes CASSSPRQGTYTGELFF.